Listed here are 22 T cell receptor beta chains from one sample, sequenced in a study of blood T cell repertoires in COVID-19. Using immunoSEQ multiplex PCR, the repertoire was profiled, and TCRdb retains in-frame clones only, with some absent. Here the sample spans 140,000 or so clones, around 77% being singletons. The specimen sequenced was peripheral blood. The receptors originated from a man in his fifties with active or convalescent COVID-19.

This clone was found once. The chain joins TRBV5-1 to TRBJ1-5; 11 nucleotides agree with TRBD1. The V gene's germline CDR1 is SGHRS and CDR2 YFSETQ. This CDR3 is 14 amino acids long. V lost 3 bases to trimming and J lost 5 bases; unmatched junction nucleotides: 1. The CDR3 DNA sequence: TGCGCCAGCAGCTGGACAGGGGGCGATCAGCCCCAGCATTTT. Translation gives CASSWTGGDQPQHF.

The chain uses TRBV4-2 and TRBJ2-1; D is unclear. Germline V lookup: CDR1 LGHNA, CDR2 YNFKEQ. Trimming took off 0 bases at V and 4 bases at J, with 7 bases between the two ends. The CDR3 length is 14 residues. The CDR3 coding sequence is TGTGCCAGCAGCCAAGACGGTTGGTACAATGAGCAGTTCTTC. Protein sequence: CASSQDGWYNEQFF.

With regard to this clone: An end of the junction differs from the germline gene, which may be a read error. V and J are TRBV10-3 and TRBJ2-7, with D possibly being TRBD1 (6 bases). The CDR3 has 12 amino acids. Germline CDR1 and CDR2: ENHRY and SYGVKD. CDR3 DNA: TGTGCCATCAGTGAGTCCGTCGGCAGGGGTGTTTTC. Protein sequence: CAISESVGRGVF.

The V and J genes are TRBV19 and TRBJ2-5; D is possibly TRBD1 (5 bases). CDR1 LNHDA and CDR2 SQIVND come from the germline V gene (reference sequence). Deletions cut 1 base from V and 9 bases from J, with 18 bases between. CDR3 size: 15 residues. The CDR3: CASSIAQGRDVAQYF. The DNA of the CDR3 is TGTGCCAGTAGTATAGCCCAGGGAAGAGATGTGGCCCAGTACTTC.

This clone was recorded once. The chain combines TRBV11-2 with TRBJ2-7, with 8 bases matching TRBD1. The germline V gene encodes CDR1 SGHAT and CDR2 FQNNGV. CDR3 length: 14 residues. J gave up 6 bases and V 4 bases, and 8 bases lay outside the gene matches. CDR3 coding DNA: TGTGCCAGCAGCTCCGGGACAGGAGGATTCGAGCAGTACTTC. Protein: CASSSGTGGFEQYF.

This chain joins TRBV19 and TRBJ1-5, with D uncertain. The germline gives CDR1 LNHDA, CDR2 SQIVND (reference sequence). V lost 9 bases to trimming and J lost 4 bases, with 19 bases between them. The CDR3 is 15 residues long. CDR3 in DNA: TGTGCCAGCCAGAAGGTGGGTGGAGGGAATCAGCCCCAGCATTTT. This encodes CASQKVGGGNQPQHF.

This sequence joins TRBV12-5 and TRBJ1-1; a possible D gene is TRBD1 (5 bases). The CDR3 loop spans 15 amino acids. V was clipped by 7 bases and J by 3 bases, with 18 bases between them. Germline V gene sequence: CDR1 LGHNT, CDR2 FRNRAP. CDR3 sequence (DNA): TGTGCTAGTGCTTCGGGGCGGGGATGGGACACTGAAGCTTTCTTT. Residues: CASASGRGWDTEAFF.

This clone occurred many times. The chain couples TRBV15 to TRBJ2-2; 10 bases align to TRBD2. The junction had 4 bases not matched to a gene; V was cut back by 8 bases and J by 4 bases. The CDR3 covers 14 residues. Germline V CDR1 and CDR2: LNHNV, YYDKDF (reference sequence). CDR3 residues: CATVQREGTGELFF. The CDR3 DNA is TGTGCCACCGTCCAGCGGGAGGGCACCGGGGAGCTGTTTTTT.

The chain combines TRBV5-1 with TRBJ2-7, with D perhaps TRBD1 (6 bases). Germline V gene data show CDR1 as SGHRS and CDR2 as YFSETQ. V gave up 4 bases and J gave up 4 bases, with 12 bases separating them. The CDR3 covers 13 residues. This chain's CDR3 is CASSPGTFYEQYF. CDR3 in DNA: TGCGCCAGCAGCCCCGGGACATTTTACGAGCAGTACTTC.

The V gene is TRBV30, the J gene TRBJ1-3, with a possible D match to TRBD1 (5 bases). Germline V gene lookup returns CDR1 GTSNPN and CDR2 SVGIG (reference sequence). The CDR3 consists of 13 residues. Trimming left V 5 bases short and J 2 bases short, with 10 bases between. The CDR3 sequence is CAWLGGAGNTIYF. CDR3 DNA sequence: TGTGCCTGGCTTGGGGGGGCTGGAAACACCATATATTTT.

In its sample, this clone was seen once. This chain joins TRBV3-1 (or the pseudogene TRBV3-2) and TRBJ2-1, with D possibly being TRBD2 (5 bases). The CDR3 is 16 residues long. The ends were cut back, 0 bases at V and 5 bases at J, with 14 bases in the middle. The germline V gene has CDR1 LGHDT and CDR2 YNNKEL (reference sequence). The CDR3 sequence: CASSQDSRLFNNEQFF. Written as DNA, the CDR3 is TGTGCCAGCAGCCAAGACTCCCGACTATTCAACAATGAGCAGTTCTTC.

This clone was detected only a few times. This sequence joins TRBV5-1 and TRBJ2-5, with 7 bases aligning to TRBD1. CDR1 is SGHRS, CDR2 YFSETQ, per germline. The junction had 10 bases not matched to a gene; V was cut back by 4 bases and J by 1 base. The CDR3 is made up of 16 amino acids. CDR3 DNA sequence: TGCGCCAGCAGCCGCACAGGGGCCACTAGCCAAGAGACCCAGTACTTC. Translating it yields CASSRTGATSQETQYF.

The rearrangement links TRBV3-1 (or the pseudogene TRBV3-2) to TRBJ1-2, with 9 bases aligning to TRBD1. The V and J ends lost 3 bases and 6 bases, in that order; junction bases with no gene match: 8. The germline CDR1 and CDR2 sequences are LGHDT and YNNKEL (reference sequence). The CDR3 covers 15 residues. Here the CDR3 reads CASSQGTDRGNGYTF. DNA of the CDR3: TGTGCCAGCAGCCAGGGGACTGACAGGGGGAATGGCTACACCTTC.

The V and J genes are TRBV29-1 and TRBJ2-1, with 7 bases lining up with TRBD2. From germline, CDR1 is SQVTM and CDR2 ANQGSEA. V lost 2 bases to trimming and J lost 6 bases; unmatched junction nucleotides: 7. The CDR3 totals 14 residues. The chain's CDR3 is CSVESGGYSNEQFF. The CDR3 DNA sequence: TGCAGCGTTGAATCCGGGGGGTACAGCAATGAGCAGTTCTTC.

In this sample, this clone is medium-sized. The rearrangement joins TRBV7-8 to TRBJ2-7; 9 bases map to TRBD1. CDR3 length: 14 residues. The V gene end was trimmed by 3 bases and the J gene end by 5 bases; junction bases not matched to a gene: 5. The germline gives CDR1 SGHVS, CDR2 FQNEAQ. CDR3 protein: CASSFTGGADEQYF. CDR3 coding DNA: TGTGCCAGCAGCTTTACAGGGGGCGCGGACGAGCAGTACTTC.

This clone was detected a few times. V usage is TRBV11-2 and J usage is TRBJ2-1; 13 bases fit TRBD2. CDR1 SGHAT and CDR2 FQNNGV come from the germline V gene. V lost 2 bases and J lost 4; bases outside the gene matches: 5. This CDR3 is built from 17 residues. Here the CDR3 DNA reads TGTGCCAGCAGCTTAATCGGACTAGCGGGAGTTTACAATGAGCAGTTCTTC. Translation gives CASSLIGLAGVYNEQFF.

CDR3 DNA sequence: TGTGCCAGCAGCGTCAGGGGGGATCAGCCCCAGCATTTT. Amino acids: CASSVRGDQPQHF. This chain joins TRBV19 and TRBJ1-5, with TRBD1 matching 7 bases. Germline values: CDR1 LNHDA, CDR2 SQIVND (reference sequence). V trimming: 9 bases; J trimming: 5 bases; junction bases outside the gene matches: 7. This CDR3 comprises 13 residues. Together with reference TRBV19 and TRBJ1-5, the CDR3 gives the full variable domain: DGGITQSPKYLFRKEGQNVTLSCEQNLNHDAMYWYRQDPGQGLRLIYYSQIVNDFQKGDIAEGYSVSREKKESFPLTVTSAQKNPTAFYLCASSVRGDQPQHFGDGTRLSIL.

This chain joins TRBV9 and TRBJ1-5; D is possibly TRBD1 (5 bases). This CDR3 spans 14 amino acids. The V gene's germline CDR1 is SGDLS and CDR2 YYNGEE. Here the CDR3 reads CAIPSGWGNQPQHF. CDR3 nucleotide sequence: TGTGCAATACCCTCAGGGTGGGGAAATCAGCCCCAGCATTTT.

The chain employs TRBV3-1 (or the pseudogene TRBV3-2) and TRBJ2-1; D might be TRBD2 (7 bases). From germline, CDR1 is LGHDT and CDR2 YNNKEL (reference sequence). The V end was cut by 2 bases, the J end by 6 bases, with 14 bases between. The CDR3 is 15 amino acids. In DNA, the CDR3 is TGTGCCAGCAGCCAACTTACAGGGACTACCAATGAGCAGTTCTTC. The encoded protein is CASSQLTGTTNEQFF.

V is TRBV9 and J is TRBJ2-1; 7 nucleotides match TRBD2. From germline, CDR1 is SGDLS and CDR2 YYNGEE. The V and J ends lost 0 bases and 7 bases, in that order; junction bases with no gene match: 7. CDR3 size: 15 residues. CDR3 sequence: CASSVAGSGVNEQFF. CDR3 sequence (DNA): TGTGCCAGCAGCGTAGCCGGGAGCGGGGTAAATGAGCAGTTCTTC.

The V gene is TRBV27, the J gene TRBJ1-6, with 9 bases identical to TRBD1. V shed 2 bases and J 10 bases; nucleotides not matched to a gene: 6. Germline CDR1 reads MNHEY; CDR2 reads SMNVEV (reference sequence). CDR3 length: 15 amino acids. The CDR3 DNA reads TGTGCCAGCAGTTTACGGGACAGGGTAGGATCACCCCTCCACTTT. It specifies CASSLRDRVGSPLHF.

The genes are TRBV28 and TRBJ2-7, with 7 bases identical to TRBD2. J gave up 6 bases and V 6 bases, and 8 bases lay outside the gene matches. The germline CDR1 and CDR2 sequences are MDHEN and SYDVKM. The CDR3 consists of 13 residues. CDR3 nucleotides: TGTGCCAGCAGCCCGAGGAGGACTAGCGAGCAGTACTTC. Translation: CASSPRRTSEQYF.